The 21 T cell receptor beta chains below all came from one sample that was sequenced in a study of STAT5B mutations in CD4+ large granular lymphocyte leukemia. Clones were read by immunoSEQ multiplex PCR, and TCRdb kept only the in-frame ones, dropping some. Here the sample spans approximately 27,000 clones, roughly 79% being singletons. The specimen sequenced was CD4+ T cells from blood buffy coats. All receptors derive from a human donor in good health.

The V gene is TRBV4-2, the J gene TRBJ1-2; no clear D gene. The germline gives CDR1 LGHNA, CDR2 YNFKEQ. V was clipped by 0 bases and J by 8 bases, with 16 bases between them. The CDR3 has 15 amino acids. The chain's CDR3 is CASSQDLPQPRGYTF. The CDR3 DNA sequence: TGTGCCAGCAGCCAAGATCTTCCCCAGCCAAGGGGCTACACCTTC.

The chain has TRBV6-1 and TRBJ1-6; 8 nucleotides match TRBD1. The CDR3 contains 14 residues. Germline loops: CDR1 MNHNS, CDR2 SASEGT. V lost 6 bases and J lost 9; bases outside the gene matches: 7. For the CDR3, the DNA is TGTGCCAGCAGGGCCAGGGGGCTTAGTTCACCCCTCCACTTT. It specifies CASRARGLSSPLHF.

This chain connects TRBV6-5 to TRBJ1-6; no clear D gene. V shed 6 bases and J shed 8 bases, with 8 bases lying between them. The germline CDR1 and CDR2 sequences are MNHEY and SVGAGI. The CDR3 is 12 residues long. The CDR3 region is CASSFLDSPLHF. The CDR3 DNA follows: TGTGCCAGCAGCTTCCTTGATTCACCCCTCCACTTT.

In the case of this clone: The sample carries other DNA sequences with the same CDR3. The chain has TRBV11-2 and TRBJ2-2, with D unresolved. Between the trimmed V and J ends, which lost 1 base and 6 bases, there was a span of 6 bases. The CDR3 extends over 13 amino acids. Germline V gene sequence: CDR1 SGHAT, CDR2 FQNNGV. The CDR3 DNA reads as TGTGCCAGCAGCTTAGCAGGTGCCGGGGAGCTGTTTTTT. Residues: CASSLAGAGELFF.

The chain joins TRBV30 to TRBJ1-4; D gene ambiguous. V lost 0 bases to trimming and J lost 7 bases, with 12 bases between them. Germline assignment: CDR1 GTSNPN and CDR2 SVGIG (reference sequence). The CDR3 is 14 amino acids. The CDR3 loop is CAWSVRGVGEKLFF. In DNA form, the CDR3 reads TGTGCCTGGAGTGTACGAGGAGTCGGTGAAAAACTGTTTTTT.

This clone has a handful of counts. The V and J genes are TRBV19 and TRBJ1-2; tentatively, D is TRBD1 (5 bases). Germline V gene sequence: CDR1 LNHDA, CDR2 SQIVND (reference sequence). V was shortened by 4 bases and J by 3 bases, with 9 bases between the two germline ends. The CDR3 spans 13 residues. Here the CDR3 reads CASSRGFDYGYTF. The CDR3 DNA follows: TGTGCCAGTAGTAGGGGGTTCGACTATGGCTACACCTTC. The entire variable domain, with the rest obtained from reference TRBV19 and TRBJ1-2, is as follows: DGGITQSPKYLFRKEGQNVTLSCEQNLNHDAMYWYRQDPGQGLRLIYYSQIVNDFQKGDIAEGYSVSREKKESFPLTVTSAQKNPTAFYLCASSRGFDYGYTFGSGTRLTVV.

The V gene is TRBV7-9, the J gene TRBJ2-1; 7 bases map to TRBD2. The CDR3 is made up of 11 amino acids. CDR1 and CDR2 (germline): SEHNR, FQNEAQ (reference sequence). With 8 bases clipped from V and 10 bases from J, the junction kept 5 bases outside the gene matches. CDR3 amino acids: CASRREGEQFF. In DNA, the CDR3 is TGTGCCAGCCGTAGGGAGGGGGAGCAGTTCTTC.

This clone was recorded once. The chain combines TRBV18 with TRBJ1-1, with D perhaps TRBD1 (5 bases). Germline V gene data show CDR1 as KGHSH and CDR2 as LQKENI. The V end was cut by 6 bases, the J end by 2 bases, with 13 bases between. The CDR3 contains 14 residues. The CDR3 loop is CASSPGAANTEAFF. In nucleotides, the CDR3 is TGTGCCAGCTCCCCTGGGGCCGCCAACACTGAAGCTTTCTTT.

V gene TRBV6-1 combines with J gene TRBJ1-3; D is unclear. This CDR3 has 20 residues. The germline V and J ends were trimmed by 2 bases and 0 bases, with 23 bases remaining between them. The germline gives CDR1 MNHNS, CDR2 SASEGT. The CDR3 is CASSEFRQQSLINSGNTIYF. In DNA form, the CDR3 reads TGTGCCAGCAGTGAATTCCGCCAGCAGAGCCTAATCAACTCTGGAAACACCATATATTTT.

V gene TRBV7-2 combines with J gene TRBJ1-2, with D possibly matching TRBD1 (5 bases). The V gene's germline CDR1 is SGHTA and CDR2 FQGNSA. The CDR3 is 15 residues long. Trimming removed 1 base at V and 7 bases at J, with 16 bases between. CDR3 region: CASSLGGGVLSGYTF. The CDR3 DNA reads TGTGCCAGCAGCTTAGGTGGGGGGGTTTTGAGTGGCTACACCTTC.

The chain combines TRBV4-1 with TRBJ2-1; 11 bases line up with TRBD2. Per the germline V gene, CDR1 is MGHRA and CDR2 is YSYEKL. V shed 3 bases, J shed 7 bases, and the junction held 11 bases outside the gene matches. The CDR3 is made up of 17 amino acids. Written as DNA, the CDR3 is TGCGCCAGCAGCCAGGGTCTAGAGCTAGCGGGAGGTAATGAGCAGTTCTTC. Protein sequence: CASSQGLELAGGNEQFF.

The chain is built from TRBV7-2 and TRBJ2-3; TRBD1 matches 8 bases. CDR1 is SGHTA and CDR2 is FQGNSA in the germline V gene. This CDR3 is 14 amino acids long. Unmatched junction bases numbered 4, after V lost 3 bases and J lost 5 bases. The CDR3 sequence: CASSFDRGRDTQYF. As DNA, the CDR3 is TGTGCCAGCAGCTTTGACAGGGGAAGAGATACGCAGTATTTT.

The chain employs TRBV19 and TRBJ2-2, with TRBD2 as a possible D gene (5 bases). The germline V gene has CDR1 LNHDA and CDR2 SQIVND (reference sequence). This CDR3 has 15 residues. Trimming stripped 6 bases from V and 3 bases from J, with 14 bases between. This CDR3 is CASRPPEADTGELFF. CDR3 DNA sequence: TGTGCCAGTAGACCCCCGGAGGCGGACACCGGGGAGCTGTTTTTT. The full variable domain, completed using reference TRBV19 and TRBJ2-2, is DGGITQSPKYLFRKEGQNVTLSCEQNLNHDAMYWYRQDPGQGLRLIYYSQIVNDFQKGDIAEGYSVSREKKESFPLTVTSAQKNPTAFYLCASRPPEADTGELFFGEGSRLTVL.

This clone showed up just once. The CDR3 coding sequence is TGTGCCAGCAGTCGGGGGACAGGGAACACTGAAGCTTTCTTT. Protein: CASSRGTGNTEAFF. The J gene is TRBJ1-1, the V gene TRBV6-5; 8 nucleotides align to TRBD1. With V trimmed by 5 bases and J by 1 base, 3 bases remained unmatched. The germline V gene encodes CDR1 MNHEY and CDR2 SVGAGI. CDR3 length: 14 amino acids.

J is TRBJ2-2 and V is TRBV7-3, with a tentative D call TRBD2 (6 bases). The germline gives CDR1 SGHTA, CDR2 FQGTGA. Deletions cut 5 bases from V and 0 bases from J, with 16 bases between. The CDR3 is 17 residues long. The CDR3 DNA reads TGTGCCAGCAGCCCCCAGCGGGCCAGATCGAACACCGGGGAGCTGTTTTTT. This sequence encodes CASSPQRARSNTGELFF.

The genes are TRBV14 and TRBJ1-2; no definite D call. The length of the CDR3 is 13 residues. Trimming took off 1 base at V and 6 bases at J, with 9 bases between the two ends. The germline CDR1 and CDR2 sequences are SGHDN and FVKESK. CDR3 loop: CASSQGLWDGYTF. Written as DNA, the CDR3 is TGTGCCAGCAGCCAAGGCCTTTGGGATGGCTACACCTTC.

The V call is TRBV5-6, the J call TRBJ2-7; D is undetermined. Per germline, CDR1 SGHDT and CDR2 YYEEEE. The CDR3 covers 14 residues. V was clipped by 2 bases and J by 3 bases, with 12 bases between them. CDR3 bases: TGTGCCAGCAGCTTAGGGTTCACCATCTACGAGCAGTACTTC. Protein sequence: CASSLGFTIYEQYF.

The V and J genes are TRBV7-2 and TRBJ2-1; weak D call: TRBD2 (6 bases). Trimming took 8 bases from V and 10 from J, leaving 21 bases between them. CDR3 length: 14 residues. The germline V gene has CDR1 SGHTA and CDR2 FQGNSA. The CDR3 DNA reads TGTGCCAGCTCACCGGTCGGGGGAGCTGGCGAGCAGTTCTTC. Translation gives CASSPVGGAGEQFF.

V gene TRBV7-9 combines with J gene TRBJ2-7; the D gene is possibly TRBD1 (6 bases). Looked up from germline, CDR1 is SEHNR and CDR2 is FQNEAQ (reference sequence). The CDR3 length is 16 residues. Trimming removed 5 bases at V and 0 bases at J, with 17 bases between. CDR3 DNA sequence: TGTGCCAGCAGCCTGGACCGGACAGCTGGCTCCTACGAGCAGTACTTC. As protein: CASSLDRTAGSYEQYF.

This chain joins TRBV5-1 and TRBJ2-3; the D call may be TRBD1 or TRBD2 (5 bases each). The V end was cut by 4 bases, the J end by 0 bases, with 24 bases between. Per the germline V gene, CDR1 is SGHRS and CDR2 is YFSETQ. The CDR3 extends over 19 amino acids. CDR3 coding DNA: TGCGCCAGCAGCCTCCCTCCTGGGGGAAGCTGGTCTAGCACAGATACGCAGTATTTT. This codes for CASSLPPGGSWSSTDTQYF.

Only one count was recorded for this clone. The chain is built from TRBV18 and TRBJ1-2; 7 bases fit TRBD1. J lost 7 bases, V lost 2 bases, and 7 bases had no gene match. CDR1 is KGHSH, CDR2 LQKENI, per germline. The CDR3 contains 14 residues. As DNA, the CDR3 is TGTGCCAGCTCACCAAACACAGGGGTCGGTGGCTACACCTTC. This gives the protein CASSPNTGVGGYTF.